Sequencing of this TCR beta chain was carried out in a study of blood T cell repertoires in COVID-19 (dated by TCRdb to the early 2020s). A note on the overall study: Collaborator samples came from the United States, Italy and Spain and covered acute and convalescent phases of COVID-19. The material from the prospective study consisted of cDNA or gDNA derived from T cells, B-cell-depleted T cells, or PBMCs. Deeply sampled blood TCRbeta repertoires from subjects exposed to, actively infected with, or recovered from COVID-19 were included in the dataset. The repertoires were released in a freely available public database meant as a resource for research on the immune response to SARS-CoV-2. The samples were drawn from the first 160 participants of the ongoing ImmuneRACE study and from 1,254 subjects provided by 6 global collaborators. Sample metadata almost always included a de-identified subject ID, COVID-19 status, age in years and sex. HLA class I and class II types, where available, came from metadata supplied by the sample provider rather than from assay-based typing.

Unmatched junction bases come to 1, with V trimmed by 4 bases and J by 5 bases. The germline V gene (reference sequence) specifies LGHDT as CDR1 and YNNKEL as CDR2. Counted from cysteine to phenylalanine, this CDR3 has 14 amino acids. The only DNA kept is the CDR3, 42 bases in frame from the first base. The immunoSEQ Assay, a bias-controlled multiplex PCR, was used to amplify TCRbeta CDR3 regions from genomic DNA. Concerning the study's data processing: The number of nucleated cells in each sample was estimated from the amplification of reference gene primers within the assay. To quantify the absolute abundance of each unique TCRbeta CDR3 rearrangement, sequence reads were collapsed and filtered. Productive Simpson clonality was computed per sample as the square root of Simpson's diversity index over productive rearrangements. TCRdb provides this immuneACCESS table in a form limited to in-frame rearrangements. Some clones are lacking; in checked studies, under half of them reflect an unresolved V gene, and why the rest are absent is not known. The DNA was the basis for D and trimming; V, J and clone size are from that table. Present in this sample are 50,000 to 75,000 clones, about 76% of which were seen just once. The biggest ten clones account for 40% to 60% of the sample.

Whole blood was collected in K2EDTA tubes by collaborating institutions according to the institutions' own protocols. Collaborator samples were shipped for TCRbeta analysis as frozen whole blood, isolated PBMCs, or DNA extracted from either sample type. Paper-wide results and their limitations: Clinical and demographic metadata were provided uncurated, with the amount varying by source and participant.

As concerns this clone: It has no known antigen specificity. No quality values exist for individual bases; no much larger clone is one base distant.

The sequence derives from a woman older than 75 with acute or convalescent COVID-19. The sequencing sample was made of peripheral blood. This receptor chain uses TRBV3-1 (or the pseudogene TRBV3-2) and TRBJ2-2; TRBD2 aligns with 10 central bases. The CDR3 protein sequence reads: CASSPTSGTGELFF. The nucleotide sequence is TGTGCCAGCAGCCCGACTAGCGGGACCGGGGAGCTGTTTTTT.